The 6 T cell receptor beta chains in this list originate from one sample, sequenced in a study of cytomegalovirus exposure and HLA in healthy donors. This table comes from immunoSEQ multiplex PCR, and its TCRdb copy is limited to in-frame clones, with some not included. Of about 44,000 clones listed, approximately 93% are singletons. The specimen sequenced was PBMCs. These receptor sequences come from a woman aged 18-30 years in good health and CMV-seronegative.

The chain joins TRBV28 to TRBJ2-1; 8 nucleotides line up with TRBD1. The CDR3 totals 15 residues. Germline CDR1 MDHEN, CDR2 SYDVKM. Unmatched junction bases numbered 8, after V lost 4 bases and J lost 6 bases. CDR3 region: CASSSQDRETNEQFF. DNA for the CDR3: TGTGCCAGCAGTTCCCAGGACAGGGAGACCAATGAGCAGTTCTTC.

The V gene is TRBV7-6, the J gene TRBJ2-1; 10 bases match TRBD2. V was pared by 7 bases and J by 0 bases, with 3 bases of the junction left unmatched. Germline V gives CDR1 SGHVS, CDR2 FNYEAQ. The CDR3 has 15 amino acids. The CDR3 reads CASTSSGSSYNEQFF. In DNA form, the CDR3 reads TGTGCCAGCACTTCTAGCGGGAGCTCCTACAATGAGCAGTTCTTC.

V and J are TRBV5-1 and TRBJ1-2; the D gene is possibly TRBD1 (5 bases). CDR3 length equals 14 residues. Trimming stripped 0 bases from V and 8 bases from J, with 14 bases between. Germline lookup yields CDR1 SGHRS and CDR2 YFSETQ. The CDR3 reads CASSLAGGVDGYTF. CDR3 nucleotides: TGCGCCAGCAGCTTGGCGGGAGGGGTAGACGGCTACACCTTC.

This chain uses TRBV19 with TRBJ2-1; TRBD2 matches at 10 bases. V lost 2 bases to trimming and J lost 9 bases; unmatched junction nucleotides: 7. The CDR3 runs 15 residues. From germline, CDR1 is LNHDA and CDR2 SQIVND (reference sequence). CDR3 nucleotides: TGTGCCAGTAGTATAATAGCGGGAGGTGGGTTTGAGCAGTTCTTC. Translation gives CASSIIAGGGFEQFF.

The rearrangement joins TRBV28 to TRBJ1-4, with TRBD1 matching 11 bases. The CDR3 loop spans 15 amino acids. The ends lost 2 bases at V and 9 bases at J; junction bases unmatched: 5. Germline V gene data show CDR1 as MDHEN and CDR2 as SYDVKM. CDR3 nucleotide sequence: TGTGCCAGCAGTTTAGGGGGACAGGGGGTTAAAAAACTGTTTTTT. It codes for CASSLGGQGVKKLFF.

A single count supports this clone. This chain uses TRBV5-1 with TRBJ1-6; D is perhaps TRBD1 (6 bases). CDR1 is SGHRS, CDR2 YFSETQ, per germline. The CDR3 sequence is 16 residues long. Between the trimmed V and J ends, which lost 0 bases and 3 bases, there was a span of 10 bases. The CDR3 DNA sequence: TGCGCCAGCAGCTTGGTGGGGGGGCACTATAATTCACCCCTCCACTTT. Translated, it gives CASSLVGGHYNSPLHF.